The rows below give T cell receptor beta chains drawn from one sample of a study of blood T cell repertoires in COVID-19. The protocol was immunoSEQ multiplex PCR, while the TCRdb copy is restricted to in-frame clones and leaves out a portion. The repertoire consists of 130,000 or so clones, with roughly 90% occurring once and the leading ten covering 7.5% to 8%. Sequencing used peripheral blood. Every receptor here comes from a man over 45 with acute or convalescent COVID-19. CDR3s include the opening cysteine and the closing phenylalanine or tryptophan. A D gene is named only where the DNA matches it firmly. Where a row states a size, it is once, few, many or the class of an expanded clone; other rows omit it.

V gene	D gene	J gene	clone size	CDR3 DNA	CDR3 protein
TRBV5-4	.	TRBJ2-3	.	TGTGCCAGCAGCTTGGCCCTTTGGGGCTCTGAAGATACGCAGTATTTT	CASSLALWGSEDTQYF
TRBV3-1/TRBV3-2	.	TRBJ2-1	.	TGTGCCAGCGGACTTTACAATGAGCAGTTCTTC	CASGLYNEQFF
TRBV5-1	TRBD1	TRBJ2-7	.	TGCGCCAGCAGCTTCCGGACAGGGGGAAACTACGAGCAGTACTTC	CASSFRTGGNYEQYF
TRBV9	TRBD1	TRBJ1-4	.	TGTGCCAGCAGCGTCGGACAGGGGCCCGAGGGAAAACTGTTTTTT	CASSVGQGPEGKLFF
TRBV2	.	TRBJ2-6	few	TGTGCCAGCAGTGAGGCAGGCTCTGGGGCCAACGTCCTGACTTTC	CASSEAGSGANVLTF
TRBV4-1	TRBD1	TRBJ1-2	.	TGCGCCAGCAGCCATCCAGGGGGATCTAGCGGCTACACCTTC	CASSHPGGSSGYTF
TRBV5-6	TRBD1	TRBJ2-1	.	TGTGCCAGCAGCTTGGGGGACAGAGCCGCCTACAATGAGCAGTTCTTC	CASSLGDRAAYNEQFF
TRBV19	TRBD1	TRBJ2-2	.	TGTGCCAGTAGCGCACAGGGGGGCCTGGCCGGGGAGCTGTTTTTT	CASSAQGGLAGELFF
TRBV12-3/TRBV12-4	.	TRBJ1-1	.	TGTGCCAGCAGTTCCGACACTGAAGCTTTCTTT	CASSSDTEAFF
TRBV9	TRBD1	TRBJ1-1	few	TGTGCCAGCAGCGCAGGACAGGGAAAGACTGAAGCTTTCTTT	CASSAGQGKTEAFF
TRBV27	.	TRBJ2-3	.	TGTGCCAGCAGTTACAGAGCCCCAAGCACAGATACGCAGTATTTT	CASSYRAPSTDTQYF
TRBV5-1	TRBD1	TRBJ2-3	.	TGCGCCAGCTCCAACTCCGGGACAGACACAGATACGCAGTATTTT	CASSNSGTDTDTQYF
TRBV7-9	.	TRBJ1-5	.	TGTGCCAGCAGCCGAGGGCAGGACGGGCAGCCCCAGCATTTT	CASSRGQDGQPQHF
TRBV9	.	TRBJ1-2	.	TGTGCCAGCAGCCCCCTGGGAGGGGGAAATGGCTACACCTTC	CASSPLGGGNGYTF
TRBV19	.	TRBJ1-2	few	TGTGCCAGTAGATTAATAGGGGATGGCTACACCTTC	CASRLIGDGYTF
TRBV3-1/TRBV3-2	.	TRBJ1-5	.	TGTGCCAGCAGCCCCCGGGGAGGGGGACAGCCCCAGCATTTT	CASSPRGGGQPQHF
TRBV28	.	TRBJ1-2	once	TGTGCCAGCAGTTCTTCCGACAGGTTATTGCAAGGCTACACCTTC	CASSSSDRLLQGYTF
TRBV24-1	.	TRBJ1-2	.	TGTGCCACCAGTGATTATTCGTATGGCTACACCTTC	CATSDYSYGYTF
TRBV7-2	TRBD2	TRBJ2-1	.	TGTGCCAGCAGCCTGACTAGCGGACCTTCCACTGAGCAGTTCTTC	CASSLTSGPSTEQFF
TRBV29-1	TRBD1	TRBJ1-3	.	TGCAGCGCATCTTCCCAGGGGGCTGGAAACACCATATATTTT	CSASSQGAGNTIYF
TRBV5-5	.	TRBJ1-4	.	TGTGCCAGCAGCACTAACAGGAGGGGAGGAGAAAAACTGTTTTTT	CASSTNRRGGEKLFF
TRBV5-5	.	TRBJ2-3	few	TGTGCCAGCAGCTTAACTCCCCAACCTATCACAGATACGCAGTATTTT	CASSLTPQPITDTQYF
TRBV5-1	TRBD1	TRBJ2-7	.	TGCGCCAGCACCAAGGTCCCAGGGGGTGGCATCTACGAGCAGTACTTC	CASTKVPGGGIYEQYF
TRBV7-2	TRBD1	TRBJ1-5	.	TGTGCCAGCAGCTTAGAGGACAGGGGTTACGGTCAGCCCCAGCATTTT	CASSLEDRGYGQPQHF
TRBV4-1	.	TRBJ1-1	few	TGCGCCAGCAGCCCTCCCGGGGGGGCCCAGAACACTGAAGCTTTCTTT	CASSPPGGAQNTEAFF
TRBV6-5	TRBD2	TRBJ2-1	once	TGTGCCAGCAGCCCCGGGACTACCTACAATGAGCAGTTCTTC	CASSPGTTYNEQFF
TRBV9	TRBD1	TRBJ1-1	.	TGTGCCAGCAGCGTAGTTGGGGGACAGGGCACTGAAGCTTTCTTT	CASSVVGGQGTEAFF
TRBV10-3	TRBD2	TRBJ2-3	.	TGTGCCATCGGGCTAGCGGGAAGTTTTGACACAGATACGCAGTATTTT	CAIGLAGSFDTDTQYF
TRBV6-4	TRBD1	TRBJ2-7	.	TGTGCCAGCATCCGAGGGATGACAGGGACGGCCTACGAGCAGTACTTC	CASIRGMTGTAYEQYF
TRBV18	.	TRBJ2-1	.	TGTGCCAGCTCACTGGAGGGGCGCTACAATGAGCAGTTCTTC	CASSLEGRYNEQFF
TRBV3-1/TRBV3-2	TRBD1	TRBJ1-1	.	TGTGCCAGGACGGGACAGCCGTTCACTGAAGCTTTCTTT	CARTGQPFTEAFF
TRBV18	TRBD1	TRBJ1-1	.	TGTGCCAGCTCATCGAGCCGGGACAGTGAAGCTTTCTTT	CASSSSRDSEAFF
TRBV30	.	TRBJ1-1	.	TGTGCCTGGAGTTTCCGTTCAAGGGGCACTGAAGCTTTCTTT	CAWSFRSRGTEAFF
TRBV11-3	.	TRBJ1-2	.	TGTGCCAGCAGCTTAGGAGGGGACACTGGCTACACCTTC	CASSLGGDTGYTF
TRBV4-2	TRBD2	TRBJ2-5	.	TGTGCCAGCAGCCAAGAAGGTCCGCCTAGCGGACAAGAGACCCAGTACTTC	CASSQEGPPSGQETQYF
TRBV11-2	.	TRBJ2-3	.	TGTGCCAGCAGCTTAGGGAGGAAGACAGATACGCAGTATTTT	CASSLGRKTDTQYF
TRBV27	.	TRBJ1-1	.	TGTGCCAGCAGTTTAGTCAGGGATAGTGAAGCTTTCTTT	CASSLVRDSEAFF
TRBV19	TRBD1	TRBJ1-2	.	TGTGCCAGTAGTTCCAGGGGGACCTATGGCTACACCTTC	CASSSRGTYGYTF
TRBV19	.	TRBJ2-6	once	TGTGCCAGTAGCCCTGGACAGTTCTCTGGGGCCAACGTCCTGACTTTC	CASSPGQFSGANVLTF
TRBV10-3	TRBD1	TRBJ1-3	.	TGTGCCATCAGACAGGGGACCTCTGGAAACACCATATATTTT	CAIRQGTSGNTIYF
TRBV7-8	.	TRBJ1-3	.	TGTGCCAGCAGTTCCCGTCAGGGAACGGGAAACACCATATATTTT	CASSSRQGTGNTIYF
TRBV29-1	.	TRBJ1-2	.	TGCAGCGTTCCTAGGACATACTCCTATGGCTACACCTTC	CSVPRTYSYGYTF
TRBV19	TRBD1	TRBJ2-7	.	TGTGCCAGCACGGACAGGGGGCTATCCTACGAGCAGTACTTC	CASTDRGLSYEQYF
TRBV6-5	TRBD1	TRBJ2-7	.	TGTGCCAGCAGAGGACAGGGGATCTACGAGCAGTACTTC	CASRGQGIYEQYF
TRBV9	.	TRBJ2-3	.	TGTGCCAGCAGCGGCGGAGAGGGTAGCGTCAATACGCAGTATTTT	CASSGGEGSVNTQYF
TRBV6-5	TRBD2	TRBJ2-3	.	TGTGCCAGCAGCCGACTAGCGGGAGGGCCAGATACGCAGTATTTT	CASSRLAGGPDTQYF
TRBV11-2	TRBD2	TRBJ2-1	.	TGTGCCAGCAGCCTGAGCCCGTTGAGTGGCGGGAGTCGTTACAATGAGCAGTTCTTC	CASSLSPLSGGSRYNEQFF
TRBV14	TRBD1	TRBJ1-1	.	TGTGCCAGCAGCGAGACAGGGTACACTGAAGCTTTCTTT	CASSETGYTEAFF